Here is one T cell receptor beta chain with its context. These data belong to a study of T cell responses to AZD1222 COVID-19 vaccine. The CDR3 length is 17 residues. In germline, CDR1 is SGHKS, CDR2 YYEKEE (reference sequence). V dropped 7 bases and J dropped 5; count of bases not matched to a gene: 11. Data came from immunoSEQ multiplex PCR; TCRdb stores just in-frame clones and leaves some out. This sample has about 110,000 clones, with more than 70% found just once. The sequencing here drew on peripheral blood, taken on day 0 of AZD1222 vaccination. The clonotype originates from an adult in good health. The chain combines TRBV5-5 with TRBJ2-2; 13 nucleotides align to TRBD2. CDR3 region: CASRNLGLAGDTGELFF. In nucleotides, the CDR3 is TGTGCCAGCCGTAACTTAGGACTAGCGGGAGATACCGGGGAGCTGTTTTTT.